This T cell receptor (beta chain) was recorded in a study of T-cell reconstitution after alpha-beta-depleted transplantation in children. Whole-study results and caveats: Surviving recipient cells, namely T cells and thymic progenitors, were the source of high day-60 TCRbeta diversity in some patients. Reports say that about two months after transplant, the alpha-beta T cells came out of several hundred graft clones that had expanded. At the one-year point after transplant, T-cell counts and TCRbeta diversity were found to come mostly from T cells that had been newly produced.

About this clonotype itself: As yet, its antigen is unknown.

Molecular barcoding with unique molecular identifiers was used for the TCRbeta library. MiXCR was run by TCRdb on the PCR reads, yielding one entry per CDR3 protein. This table has about 74,000 distinct CDR3 sequences, 13% to 15% appearing once. Germline V CDR1 and CDR2: SGHAT, FQDESV (reference sequence). Trimming removed 3 bases from V and 5 bases from J, with 17 bases in between. The CDR3 is 15 amino acids. The specimen comprised PBMCs, mostly from graft donor cells, sampled 180 days after TCRalphabeta/CD19-depleted stem cell transplant. The chain has TRBV11-1 and TRBJ2-7, with D possibly TRBD1 on 7 matching bases. This TCR was recovered from a male patient aged 2-10 years who had a stem cell transplant for acute lymphoblastic leukemia, so the T cells may come from the graft donor. The CDR3 sequence: CASSFSGGRMNEQYF. CDR3 nucleotides: TGTGCCAGCAGCTTTTCAGGGGGGCGAATGAACGAGCAGTACTTC.